This T cell receptor (beta chain) is from a study of Ad26.COV2.S vaccination and SARS-CoV-2 variants. Study-level background: This donor came from the COV1001 trial of Ad26.COV2.S. Administration of Ad26.COV2.S was intramuscular, either once or twice 56 days apart. General study points: Spike-specific TCR breadth was greater in vaccine than placebo recipients. Overall T cell responses may have been underestimated by the analyses of TCR breadth and depth.

Stated treatment: roughly 19 received Ad26.COV2.S at low or high dose, single or two shots; several received placebo; per-sample allocation not given. Vaccine and placebo recipients were sampled on day 63 after the first injection. Generated by immunoSEQ multiplex PCR, the TCRdb table keeps only in-frame clones and is missing some. The table shows 350,000 to 500,000 clones, with roughly 87% occurring only once. As concerns this clone: Its target is not known.

This receptor was identified in a person between 18 and 60 years old who received the Ad26.COV2.S COVID-19 vaccine or a placebo. This material consisted of peripheral blood, taken in a trial of Ad26.COV2.S vaccine versus placebo.

The CDR3, as DNA: TGTGCCAGCAGTACCCTGGGGAGGCCTGCGAACACCGGGGAGCTGTTTTTT. Its protein is CASSTLGRPANTGELFF. The chain employs TRBV27 and TRBJ2-2, with D maybe TRBD2 (6 bases). Germline loops: CDR1 MNHEY, CDR2 SMNVEV (reference sequence). V was trimmed by 5 bases and J by 0 bases, leaving 16 bases between them. The CDR3 runs 17 residues.